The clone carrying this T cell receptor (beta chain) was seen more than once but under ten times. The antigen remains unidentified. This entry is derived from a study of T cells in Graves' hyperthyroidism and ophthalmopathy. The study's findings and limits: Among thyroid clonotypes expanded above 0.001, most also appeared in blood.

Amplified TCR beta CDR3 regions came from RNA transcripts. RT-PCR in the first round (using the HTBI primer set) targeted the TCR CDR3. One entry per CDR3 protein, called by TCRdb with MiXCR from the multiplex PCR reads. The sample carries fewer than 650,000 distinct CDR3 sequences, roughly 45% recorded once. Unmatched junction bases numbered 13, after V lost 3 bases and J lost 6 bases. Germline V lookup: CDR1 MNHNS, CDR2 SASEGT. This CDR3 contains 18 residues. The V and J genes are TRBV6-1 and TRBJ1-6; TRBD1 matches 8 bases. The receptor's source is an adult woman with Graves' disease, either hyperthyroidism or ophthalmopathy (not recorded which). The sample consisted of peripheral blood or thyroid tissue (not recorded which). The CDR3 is CASSELSLDRVFNSPLHF. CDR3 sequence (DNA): TGTGCCAGCAGTGAGCTTTCCTTGGACAGGGTGTTTAATTCACCCCTCCACTTT.